These T cell receptor beta chains were read from a single sample in a study of blood T cell repertoires in COVID-19. This table comes from immunoSEQ multiplex PCR, and its TCRdb copy is limited to in-frame clones, with some not included. Of under 95,000 clones in the sample, 65% to 90% were seen once. Sequenced input: peripheral blood. The source is an elderly woman with acute or convalescent COVID-19. CDR3s include the opening cysteine and the closing phenylalanine or tryptophan. The D gene is left open where the match is weak. Clone size is stated in some rows and not others, as once, few, many or a class when expanded.

TRBV5-1	TRBD1	TRBJ2-2	.	TGCGCCAGCAGCCCGGGGACAGGGGGCCCCGGGGAGCTGTTTTTT	CASSPGTGGPGELFF
TRBV7-9	.	TRBJ1-1	.	TGTGCCAGCAGCTCCCTGGGCGCTGAAGCTTTCTTT	CASSSLGAEAFF
TRBV27	TRBD1	TRBJ2-5	.	TGTGCCAGCAGTTACTACGCCGGGACAGGGGGCCGGGAGACCCAGTACTTC	CASSYYAGTGGRETQYF
TRBV5-5	TRBD1	TRBJ1-2	.	TGTGCCAGCAGCTTAGGACAGGCGGCCTATGGCTACACCTTC	CASSLGQAAYGYTF
TRBV9	TRBD2	TRBJ2-5	.	TGTGCCAGCAGCGTAGGGGTAGCGGGGGGGCTGGAGACCCAGTACTTC	CASSVGVAGGLETQYF
TRBV18	.	TRBJ1-5	.	TGTGCCAGCTCAGACAGGCATAGCAATCAGCCCCAGCATTTT	CASSDRHSNQPQHF
TRBV5-1	TRBD1	TRBJ1-6	.	TGCGCCAGCAGCTTAGCCGACAGGGGAAGCTCACCCCTCCACTTT	CASSLADRGSSPLHF
TRBV18	TRBD1	TRBJ1-4	.	TGTGCCAGCTCACCAAGTGTGACAGGGGGGGAAAAACTGTTTTTT	CASSPSVTGGEKLFF
TRBV27	TRBD1	TRBJ1-1	.	TGTGCCAGCAGTTCCCCGACAGGGGTCACTGAAGCTTTCTTT	CASSSPTGVTEAFF
TRBV6-5	TRBD1	TRBJ1-2	.	TGTGCCAGCAGATCCCTGGGACAGGACGAGGGCTACACCTTC	CASRSLGQDEGYTF
TRBV5-1	TRBD2	TRBJ2-1	.	TGCGCCACCTCCAGGACTAGCGGGGGCGATGAGCAGTTCTTC	CATSRTSGGDEQFF
TRBV2	.	TRBJ2-7	once	TGTGCCAGCAGGGCGGGATACGAGCAGTACTTC	CASRAGYEQYF
TRBV19	.	TRBJ1-1	.	TGTGCCAGTAGTCCGGTAGGAGGAAAAGGCACTGAAGCTTTCTTT	CASSPVGGKGTEAFF
TRBV4-1	.	TRBJ2-1	once	TGCGCCAGCAGCACAGCGGACCGAAGAACTGAGCAGTTCTTC	CASSTADRRTEQFF
TRBV7-2	TRBD1	TRBJ1-6	.	TGTGCCAGCAGCTTATACGGGACAGGGCCCTCACCCCTCCACTTT	CASSLYGTGPSPLHF
TRBV18	.	TRBJ2-2	.	TGTGCCAGCTCACCGACAGTACCGAACACCGGGGAGCTGTTTTTT	CASSPTVPNTGELFF
TRBV5-1	TRBD1	TRBJ2-7	once	TGCGCCAGCAGCTTGGGACAGGGGGCGTATGAGCAGTACTTC	CASSLGQGAYEQYF
TRBV4-1	.	TRBJ2-1	.	TGCGCCAGCAGCCAGGGTCCTGCGAGGCCGTTCTTC	CASSQGPARPFF
TRBV24-1	.	TRBJ1-5	.	TGTGCCACCAGTGATCCGGCGGGAGGCGCGGGGCAGCCCCAGCATTTT	CATSDPAGGAGQPQHF
TRBV27	.	TRBJ1-6	.	TGTGCCAGCAGTTTATGGGAGGGGAATTCACCCCTCCACTTT	CASSLWEGNSPLHF
TRBV5-6	TRBD1	TRBJ2-7	.	TGTGCCAGCACCAGCCTTGGACAGGGCACCTACGAGCAGTACTTC	CASTSLGQGTYEQYF
TRBV4-2	.	TRBJ2-5	.	TGTGCCAGCAGTCCGATGGGCAGGGAGGTTTCGGAGACCCAGTACTTC	CASSPMGREVSETQYF